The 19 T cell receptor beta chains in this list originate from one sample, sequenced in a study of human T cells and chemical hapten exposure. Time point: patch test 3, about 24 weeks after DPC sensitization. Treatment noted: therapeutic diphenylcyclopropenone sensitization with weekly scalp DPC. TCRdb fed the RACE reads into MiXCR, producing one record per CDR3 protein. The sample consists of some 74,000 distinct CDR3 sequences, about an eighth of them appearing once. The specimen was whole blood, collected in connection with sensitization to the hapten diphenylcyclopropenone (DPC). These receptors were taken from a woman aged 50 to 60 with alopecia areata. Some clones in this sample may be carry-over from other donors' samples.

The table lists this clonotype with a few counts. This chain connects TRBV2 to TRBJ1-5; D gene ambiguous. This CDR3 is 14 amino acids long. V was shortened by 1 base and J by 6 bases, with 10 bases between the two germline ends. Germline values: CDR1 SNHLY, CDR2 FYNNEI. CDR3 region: CASSEDGVGQPQHF. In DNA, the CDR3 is TGTGCCAGCAGTGAAGACGGAGTCGGTCAGCCCCAGCATTTT.

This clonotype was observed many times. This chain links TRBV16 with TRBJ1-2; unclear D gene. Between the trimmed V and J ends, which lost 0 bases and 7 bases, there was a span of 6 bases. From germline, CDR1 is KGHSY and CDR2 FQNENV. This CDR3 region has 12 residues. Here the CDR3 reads CASSQSRVGYTF. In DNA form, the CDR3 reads TGTGCCAGCAGCCAATCCCGGGTTGGCTACACCTTC.

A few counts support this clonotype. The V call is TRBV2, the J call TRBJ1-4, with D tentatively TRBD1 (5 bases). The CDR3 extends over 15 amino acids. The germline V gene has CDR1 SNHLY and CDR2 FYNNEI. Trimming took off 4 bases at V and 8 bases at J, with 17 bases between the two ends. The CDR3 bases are TGTGCCAGCAGTGCCTCAGGGAAGCCATACGAAAAACTGTTTTTT. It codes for CASSASGKPYEKLFF.

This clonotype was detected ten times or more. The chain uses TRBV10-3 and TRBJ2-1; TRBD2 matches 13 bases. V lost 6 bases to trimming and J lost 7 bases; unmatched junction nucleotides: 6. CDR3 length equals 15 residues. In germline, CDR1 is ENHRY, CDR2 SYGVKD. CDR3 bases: TGTGCCATCAGACCGGGACTAGCGGGGATTAATGAGCAGTTCTTC. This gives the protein CAIRPGLAGINEQFF.

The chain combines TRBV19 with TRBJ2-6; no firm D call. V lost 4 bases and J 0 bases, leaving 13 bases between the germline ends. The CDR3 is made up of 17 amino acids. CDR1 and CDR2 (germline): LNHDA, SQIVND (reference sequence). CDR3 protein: CASSKNQRPSGANVLTF. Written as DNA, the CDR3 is TGTGCCAGTAGTAAGAATCAACGCCCCTCTGGGGCCAACGTCCTGACTTTC.

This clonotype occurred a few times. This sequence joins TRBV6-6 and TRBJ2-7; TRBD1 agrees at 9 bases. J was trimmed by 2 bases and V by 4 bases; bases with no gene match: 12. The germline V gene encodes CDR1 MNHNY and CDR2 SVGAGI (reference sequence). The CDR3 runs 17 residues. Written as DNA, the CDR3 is TGTGCCAGCAGTTCTTACACGGGACAGGGATACCCCTACGAGCAGTACTTC. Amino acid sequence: CASSSYTGQGYPYEQYF.

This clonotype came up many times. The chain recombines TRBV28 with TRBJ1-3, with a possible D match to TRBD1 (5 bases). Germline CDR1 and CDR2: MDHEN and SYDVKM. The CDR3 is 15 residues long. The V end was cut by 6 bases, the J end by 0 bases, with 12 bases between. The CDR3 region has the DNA TGTGCCAGCAGATCTGGGGGGAGCTCTGGAAACACCATATATTTT. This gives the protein CASRSGGSSGNTIYF.

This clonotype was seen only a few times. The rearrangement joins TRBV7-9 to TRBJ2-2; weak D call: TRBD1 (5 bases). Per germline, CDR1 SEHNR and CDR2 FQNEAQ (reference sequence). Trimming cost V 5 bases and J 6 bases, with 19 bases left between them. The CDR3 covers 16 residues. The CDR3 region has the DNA TGTGCCAGCAGCAAAGACGTCCAGGGTGGCGCCGGGGAGCTGTTTTTT. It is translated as CASSKDVQGGAGELFF.

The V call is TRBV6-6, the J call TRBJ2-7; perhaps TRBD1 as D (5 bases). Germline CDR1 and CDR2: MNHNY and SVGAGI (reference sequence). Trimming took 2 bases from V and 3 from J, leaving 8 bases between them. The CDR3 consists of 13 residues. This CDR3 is CASSYDRVYEQYF. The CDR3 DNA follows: TGTGCCAGCAGTTACGACAGAGTCTACGAGCAGTACTTC.

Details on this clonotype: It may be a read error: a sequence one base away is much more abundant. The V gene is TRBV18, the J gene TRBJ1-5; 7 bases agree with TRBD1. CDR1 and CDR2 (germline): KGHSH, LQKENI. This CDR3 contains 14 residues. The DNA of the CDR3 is TGTGTCAGCTCACCCGACAGGGCCGATCAGCCCCAGCATTTT. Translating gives CVSSPDRADQPQHF.

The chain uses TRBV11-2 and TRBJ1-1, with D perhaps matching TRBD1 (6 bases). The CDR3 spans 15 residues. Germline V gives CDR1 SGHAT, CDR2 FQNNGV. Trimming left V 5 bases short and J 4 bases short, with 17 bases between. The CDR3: CASSPLRGAGTEAFF. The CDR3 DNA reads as TGTGCCAGCAGCCCACTGCGGGGGGCGGGCACTGAAGCTTTCTTT.

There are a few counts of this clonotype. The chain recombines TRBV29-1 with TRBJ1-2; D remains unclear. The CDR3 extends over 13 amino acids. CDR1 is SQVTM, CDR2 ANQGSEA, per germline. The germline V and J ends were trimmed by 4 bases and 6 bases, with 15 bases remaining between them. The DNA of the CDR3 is TGCAGCGTTGTAAATGTGGCAGAGAATGGCTACACCTTC. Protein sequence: CSVVNVAENGYTF.

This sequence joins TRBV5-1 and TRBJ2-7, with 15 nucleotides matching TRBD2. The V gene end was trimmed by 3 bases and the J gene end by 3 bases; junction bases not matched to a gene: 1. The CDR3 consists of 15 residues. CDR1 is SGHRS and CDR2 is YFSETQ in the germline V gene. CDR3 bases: TGCGCCAGCAGCTGGGGACTAGCGGGGGGCTACGAGCAGTACTTC. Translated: CASSWGLAGGYEQYF.

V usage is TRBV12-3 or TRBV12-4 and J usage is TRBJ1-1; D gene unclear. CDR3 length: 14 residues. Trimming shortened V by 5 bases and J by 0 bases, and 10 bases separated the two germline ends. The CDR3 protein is CASSQAQVNTEAFF. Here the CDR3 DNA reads TGTGCCAGCAGTCAAGCCCAAGTGAACACTGAAGCTTTCTTT.

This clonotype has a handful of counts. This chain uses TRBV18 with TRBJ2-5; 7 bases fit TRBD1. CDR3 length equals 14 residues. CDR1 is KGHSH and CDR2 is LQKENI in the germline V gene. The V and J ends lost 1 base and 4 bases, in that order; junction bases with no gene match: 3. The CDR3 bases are TGTGCCAGCTCACCACGGGGACAGAGAGAGACCCAGTACTTC. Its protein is CASSPRGQRETQYF.

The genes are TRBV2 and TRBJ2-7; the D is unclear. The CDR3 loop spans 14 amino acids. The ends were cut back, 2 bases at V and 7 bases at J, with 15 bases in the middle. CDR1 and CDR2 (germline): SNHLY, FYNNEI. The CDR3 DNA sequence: TGTGCCAGCAGTGAATTCGTTGTCGTGGGGGAGCAGTACTTC. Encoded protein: CASSEFVVVGEQYF.

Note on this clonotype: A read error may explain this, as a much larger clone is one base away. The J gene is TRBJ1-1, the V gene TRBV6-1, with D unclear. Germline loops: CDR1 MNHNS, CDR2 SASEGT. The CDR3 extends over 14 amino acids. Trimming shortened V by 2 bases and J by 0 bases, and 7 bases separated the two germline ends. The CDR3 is CASSEFTLNTEAFF. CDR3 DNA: TGTGCCAGCAGTGAATTTACCTTGAACACTGAAGCTTTCTTT.

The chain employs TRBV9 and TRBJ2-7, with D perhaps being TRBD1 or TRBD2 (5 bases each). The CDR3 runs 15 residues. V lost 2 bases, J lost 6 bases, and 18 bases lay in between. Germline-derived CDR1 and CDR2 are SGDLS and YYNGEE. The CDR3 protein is CASSVTGDGLSEQYF. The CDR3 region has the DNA TGTGCCAGCAGCGTGACCGGGGACGGGCTATCCGAGCAGTACTTC.

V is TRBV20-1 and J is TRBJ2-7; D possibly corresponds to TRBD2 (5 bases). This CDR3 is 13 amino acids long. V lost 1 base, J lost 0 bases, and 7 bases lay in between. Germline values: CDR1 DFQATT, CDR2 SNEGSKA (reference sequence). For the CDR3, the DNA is TGCAGTGCTAGAGTAGCGTTCTCCTACGAGCAGTACTTC. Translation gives CSARVAFSYEQYF.